Each of the 13 T cell receptor beta chains below was sequenced from the same sample in a study of shared clonotypes between healthy human individuals. Here immunoSEQ multiplex PCR was the method, and the copy in TCRdb shows in-frame clones only, minus some. Among some 1.5 million clones listed, roughly 98% were seen once. Sample: naive CD4+ T cells sorted from blood. Specified subset: CD45RA+ positively selected. The source is a man aged 25-45 years in good health.

This chain joins TRBV9 and TRBJ2-7; the match to TRBD2 covers 8 bases. This CDR3 has 15 residues. V shed 2 bases, J shed 3 bases, and the junction held 7 bases outside the gene matches. CDR1 and CDR2 from the germline V gene are SGDLS and YYNGEE. Here the CDR3 DNA reads TGTGCCAGCAGCGTGGGGGACGGGAGGGTCTACGAGCAGTACTTC. Translation gives CASSVGDGRVYEQYF.

The V call is TRBV25-1, the J call TRBJ2-7; 12 bases line up with TRBD2. This CDR3 comprises 16 residues. The germline gives CDR1 MGHDK, CDR2 SYGVNS. V was pared by 1 base and J by 7 bases, with 8 bases of the junction left unmatched. The CDR3, as DNA: TGTGCCAGCAGTGAATTAGAGACTAGCGGGAGAGAAGAGCAGTACTTC. It translates to CASSELETSGREEQYF.

V usage is TRBV21-1 and J usage is TRBJ2-3; the D call TRBD1 from the table was never checked on the DNA. TRBV21-1 is designated a pseudogene. This CDR3 has 12 residues. The CDR3 DNA is TGTGCCAGCAGCAAGTACAAAGATACGCAGTATTTT. Its protein product is CASSKYKDTQYF.

This sequence joins TRBV9 and TRBJ2-2; D may match TRBD1 or TRBD2 (5 bases each). This CDR3 region has 14 residues. Germline V gene lookup returns CDR1 SGDLS and CDR2 YYNGEE. Trimming removed 1 base at V and 7 bases at J, with 11 bases between. The DNA for the CDR3 is TGTGCCAGCAGCGTATCCTTTGGGGGCGGGGAGCTGTTTTTT. Protein product: CASSVSFGGGELFF.

This clone was recorded once. The chain uses TRBV15 and TRBJ2-1; unclear D gene. The CDR3 covers 15 residues. V was pared by 3 bases and J by 7 bases, with 16 bases between. Germline CDR1 and CDR2: LNHNV and YYDKDF (reference sequence). CDR3 residues: CATSSTSSADNEQFF. The CDR3 DNA follows: TGTGCCACCAGCAGCACCTCATCTGCAGATAATGAGCAGTTCTTC.

V and J are TRBV9 and TRBJ2-5, with 8 bases identical to TRBD1. This CDR3 spans 14 amino acids. V shed 4 bases, J shed 4 bases, and the junction held 6 bases outside the gene matches. CDR1 is SGDLS, CDR2 YYNGEE, per germline. The CDR3 region is CASSPRDRRETQYF. CDR3 DNA: TGTGCCAGCAGCCCCCGGGACAGGAGAGAGACCCAGTACTTC.

This chain uses TRBV7-8 with TRBJ2-5; TRBD1 matches 9 bases. Trimming took 8 bases from V and 3 from J; bases not matched to a gene: 4. The germline V gene has CDR1 SGHVS and CDR2 FQNEAQ. The CDR3 spans 13 residues. The CDR3 loop reads CASGGQGKETQYF. CDR3 bases: TGTGCCAGCGGAGGACAGGGGAAAGAGACCCAGTACTTC.

The chain is built from TRBV7-2 and TRBJ2-7; 8 bases are a match to TRBD2. The J segment lost 2 bases and the V segment lost 5 bases, leaving 11 bases of the junction unmatched. The CDR3 is 16 residues long. The V gene's germline CDR1 is SGHTA and CDR2 FQGNSA. CDR3 nucleotide sequence: TGTGCCAGCAGCACAAGGCGAGCGGGAGATGCCTACGAGCAGTACTTC. Its translation is CASSTRRAGDAYEQYF.

V is TRBV7-9 and J is TRBJ1-1; 8 nucleotides agree with TRBD1. This CDR3 region has 15 residues. Germline V gene data show CDR1 as SEHNR and CDR2 as FQNEAQ (reference sequence). The V and J ends lost 5 bases and 3 bases, in that order; junction bases with no gene match: 8. This chain's CDR3 is CASSRRTGRDTEAFF. For the CDR3, the DNA is TGTGCCAGCAGCCGCCGGACAGGGAGGGACACTGAAGCTTTCTTT.

The chain carries TRBV6-1 and TRBJ2-1; D is ambiguous. Trimming stripped 7 bases from V and 7 bases from J, with 17 bases between. The germline CDR1 and CDR2 sequences are MNHNS and SASEGT. The CDR3 sequence is 14 residues long. The chain's CDR3 is CASKRLNDGNEQFF. CDR3 sequence (DNA): TGTGCCAGCAAAAGACTTAACGATGGGAATGAGCAGTTCTTC.

The chain carries TRBV5-4 and TRBJ2-7, with D maybe TRBD2 (5 bases). V lost 0 bases to trimming and J lost 6 bases, with 13 bases between them. This CDR3 has 14 residues. Germline V lookup: CDR1 SGHNT, CDR2 YYREEE (reference sequence). This chain's CDR3 is CASSLAKGAGEQYF. The CDR3 DNA follows: TGTGCCAGCAGCTTGGCCAAGGGTGCGGGCGAGCAGTACTTC.

The rearrangement joins TRBV4-3 to TRBJ2-1; unclear D gene. There are 15 residues in the CDR3. Germline CDR1 reads LGHNA; CDR2 reads YSLEER. With 0 bases removed from V and 7 bases from J, the gap between germline ends came to 13 bases. CDR3 protein: CASSQDSSDRNEQFF. CDR3 DNA: TGCGCCAGCAGCCAAGATTCTTCGGATAGGAATGAGCAGTTCTTC.

This chain uses TRBV6-1 with TRBJ2-5; D unclear. V lost 0 bases, J lost 5 bases, and 7 bases lay in between. This CDR3 has 13 residues. CDR1 and CDR2 from the germline V gene are MNHNS and SASEGT. In DNA form, the CDR3 reads TGTGCCAGCAGTGAAGCCGGTTGGGAGACCCAGTACTTC. This sequence encodes CASSEAGWETQYF.